The entry below gives a single TCR beta chain sequence along with its context. In the original analysis: The authors estimated nucleated cell counts from reference gene primer amplification. Clones were sequenced by immunoSEQ multiplex PCR, and TCRdb holds only the in-frame ones, with some missing. The DNA was the basis for D and trimming; V, J and clone size are from that table. Of fewer than 250,000 clones detected, around four fifths appear once; the ten largest clones hold around 2.3%. This sample is drawn from a study of blood T cell repertoires in COVID-19. Study context: Whether acute or convalescent, the COVID-19 samples came from the United States, Italy and Spain. From T cells, B-cell-depleted T cells, or PBMCs came the material, which was cDNA or gDNA.

With V trimmed by 3 bases and J by 7 bases, 17 bases remained unmatched. The germline V gene has CDR1 PRHDT and CDR2 FYEKMQ (reference sequence). The CDR3 is 17 residues long. This TCR was sampled from a woman in her 40s with active or convalescent COVID-19. Sample: peripheral blood. This chain joins TRBV13 and TRBJ2-7, with 8 nucleotides matching TRBD2. The CDR3 nucleotides are TGTGCCAGCAGCTTTCACCAAGCGGGAGTGGGGAGGGGGGAGCAGTACTTC. It is translated as CASSFHQAGVGRGEQYF.